A selection of T cell receptor beta chains follows, all from one sample in a study of shared clonotypes between healthy human individuals. Using immunoSEQ multiplex PCR, the repertoire was profiled, and TCRdb retains in-frame clones only, with some absent. This table holds over a million clones, approximately 78% found once. Sequencing was carried out using memory CD4+ T cells from PBMCs. The receptors come from a man younger than 35 in good health. Some clones in this sample may be carry-over from other donors' samples. CDR3s include the opening cysteine and the closing phenylalanine or tryptophan. The D gene is left open where the match is weak. Clone size is not always given. Where it is, it says once, few, many or a class for expanded clones.

V gene,D gene,clone size,J gene,CDR3 DNA,CDR3 protein
TRBV27,TRBD2,-,TRBJ2-7,TGTGCCAGCACCTTTCGTTCTAGCGGGAGTGGATACGAGCAGTACTTC,CASTFRSSGSGYEQYF
TRBV29-1,-,-,TRBJ1-1,TGCAGCGTTGAGGCCAGGCTTGAAGCTTTCTTT,CSVEARLEAFF
TRBV15,-,-,TRBJ2-3,TGTGCCACCAGCAGAGGTCAGGGGAACACAGATACGCAGTATTTT,CATSRGQGNTDTQYF
TRBV7-9,-,-,TRBJ1-6,TGTGCCAGCAGCTTAGCGCCGCAGGGTGTGGGACCCCTCCACTTT,CASSLAPQGVGPLHF
TRBV28,TRBD1,-,TRBJ1-1,TGTGCCAGCAGTCCAGGGGGAACCCCGTGGACTGAAGCTTTCTTT,CASSPGGTPWTEAFF
TRBV2,TRBD1,-,TRBJ1-5,TGTGCCAGCAGTCTGGGACAGATAGGGTTTAATCAGCCCCAGCATTTT,CASSLGQIGFNQPQHF
TRBV2,-,-,TRBJ2-5,TGTGCCAGCAGTGATAGGAGCGCCGTAGAGACCCAGTACTTC,CASSDRSAVETQYF
TRBV5-5,TRBD1,few,TRBJ1-1,TGTGCCAGCAGTTCCCGGGGACAGGTGAACACTGAAGCTTTCTTT,CASSSRGQVNTEAFF
TRBV6-1,-,-,TRBJ1-1,TGTGCCAGCAGTGAAAAAGAAGTCACTGAAGCTTTCTTT,CASSEKEVTEAFF
TRBV9,TRBD1,-,TRBJ2-1,TGTGCCAGCAGCGGCGGGACAGGCTCCTACAATGAGCAGTTCTTC,CASSGGTGSYNEQFF
TRBV7-9,-,-,TRBJ2-3,TGTGCCAGCAGCTTTGGGTCGACAGATACGCAGTATTTT,CASSFGSTDTQYF
TRBV6-1,-,-,TRBJ2-3,TGTGCCAGCAGGTCCCAGAGGGGGGACGATACGCAGTATTTT,CASRSQRGDDTQYF
TRBV5-1,-,few,TRBJ2-6,TGCGCCAGCAGCTTGTGGCAGGGAATCCCCTCTGGGGCCAACGTCCTGACTTTC,CASSLWQGIPSGANVLTF
TRBV30,TRBD2,-,TRBJ2-7,TGTGCCTGGAGGGGGACTACCACGATCTACGAGCAGTACTTC,CAWRGTTTIYEQYF
TRBV5-1,TRBD2,few,TRBJ2-5,TGCGCCAGCAGCGCTGGACTAGCGGGAGTAAGAAGGGAGACCCAGTACTTC,CASSAGLAGVRRETQYF
TRBV18,-,-,TRBJ2-5,TGTGCCAGCTCACCACAACTAACAAATACGTACCAAGAGACCCAGTACTTC,CASSPQLTNTYQETQYF
TRBV28,-,once,TRBJ2-7,TGTGCCAGCAGTTTAGTCACCAGCTCCTACGAGCAGTACTTC,CASSLVTSSYEQYF
TRBV5-1,-,-,TRBJ1-1,TGCGCCAGCAGCTTCACTGTGCAAGCCAGGATGATGAACACTGAAGCTTTCTTT,CASSFTVQARMMNTEAFF
TRBV13,TRBD1,-,TRBJ1-3,TGTGCCAGCAGCTTAGACAGGGGCTCTGGAAACACCATATATTTT,CASSLDRGSGNTIYF
TRBV7-9,-,-,TRBJ2-1,TGTGCCAGCAGCGTCGGGACCACCTGGGATGAGCAGTTCTTC,CASSVGTTWDEQFF
TRBV9,-,-,TRBJ2-3,TGTGCCAGCAGCGCAAACATGATAGATACGCAGTATTTT,CASSANMIDTQYF
TRBV6-5,-,-,TRBJ2-5,TGTGCCAGCCGCACTGAACAAGAGACCCAGTACTTC,CASRTEQETQYF
TRBV6-6,-,-,TRBJ2-3,TGTGCCAGCAGTGGACGGGACAACACAGATACGCAGTATTTT,CASSGRDNTDTQYF
TRBV30,TRBD1,-,TRBJ2-1,TGTGCCTGGAGTCCCCCCGACAGGGAGAATGAGCAGTTCTTC,CAWSPPDRENEQFF
TRBV23-1,-,-,TRBJ2-1,TGCGCCAGCAGCCCCCATGTAAACAGGGAAGGATGCGGCAATGAGCAGTTCTTC,CASSPHVNREGCGNEQFF
TRBV7-9,-,-,TRBJ1-2,TGTGCCAGCAGCTTAGCTAGCCCGACGGATGGCTACACCTTC,CASSLASPTDGYTF
TRBV7-9,TRBD2,-,TRBJ2-7,TGTGCCAGCAGCTTGGATCGTCCGGGACTAGGAACCTACGAGCAGTACTTC,CASSLDRPGLGTYEQYF
TRBV5-4,TRBD1,-,TRBJ1-2,TGTGCCAGCAGCTCCGGACAGGGGGCGACCGGCTACACCTTC,CASSSGQGATGYTF
TRBV5-4,-,-,TRBJ1-2,TGTGCCAGCAGCCAGGACAGCGCCTATGGCTACACCTTC,CASSQDSAYGYTF
TRBV5-1,-,once,TRBJ1-2,TGCGCCAGCAGCGACAGCGGTGACTATGGCTACACCTTC,CASSDSGDYGYTF
TRBV18,TRBD2,-,TRBJ2-5,TGTGCCAGCTCACCCCTCGGAATTAGCGGGAGCGAGACCCAGTACTTC,CASSPLGISGSETQYF
TRBV29-1,-,many,TRBJ2-3,TGCAGCGTTGAAGGCGGCAAGGGGGCAGATACGCAGTATTTT,CSVEGGKGADTQYF
TRBV5-8,TRBD1,-,TRBJ1-4,TGTGCCAGCAGCCGGGGACAGGGATCTGCAACTAATGAAAAACTGTTTTTT,CASSRGQGSATNEKLFF
TRBV28,TRBD1,-,TRBJ1-5,TGTGCCAGCAGTTCGAAAACAGGGGCGAATTTT,CASSSKTGANF
TRBV11-2,-,-,TRBJ2-1,TGTGCCAGCAGCCGGGGGTCGCTAGGGGACAATGAGCAGTTCTTC,CASSRGSLGDNEQFF
TRBV19,TRBD2,-,TRBJ2-2,TGTGCCAGTAGTCCCGGGCTAGCGGCGAACACCGGGGAGCTGTTTTTT,CASSPGLAANTGELFF
TRBV2,-,many,TRBJ1-1,TGTGCCAGCAGTGAGGGAGTGCGCACTGAAGCTTTCTTT,CASSEGVRTEAFF
TRBV29-1,TRBD1,-,TRBJ1-4,TGCAGCGCTAGCGGGACAGGGTTCGAAAAACTGTTTTTT,CSASGTGFEKLFF
TRBV28,TRBD2,few,TRBJ2-7,TGTGCCACCCACACTAGCGGGGGACCCCGGGGACACTTC,CATHTSGGPRGHF
TRBV6-4,-,-,TRBJ2-7,TGTGACCCTGGCCCCCCCTCCTACGAGCAGTACTTC,CDPGPPSYEQYF
TRBV29-1,-,-,TRBJ1-2,TGCAGCGTTGACGCAGGGAAGTACTATGGCTATACCTTC,CSVDAGKYYGYTF
TRBV11-2,TRBD2,-,TRBJ2-3,TGTGCCAGCAGCGTGACTAGCGGCACAGATACGCAGTATTTT,CASSVTSGTDTQYF
TRBV30,TRBD1,-,TRBJ1-2,TGTGCCTGGAGTGCGGGACAGGGGGCTCCTATCTATGGCTACACCTTC,CAWSAGQGAPIYGYTF
TRBV21-1,-,many,TRBJ2-1,TGTGCCAGCAGCAAAGTTCCTAGCGGGAGTCCCCGGAGCTCCTACAATGAGCAGTTCTTC,CASSKVPSGSPRSSYNEQFF
TRBV28,TRBD1,-,TRBJ2-4,TGTGCCAGCGGGTACCGACAGGGGGGAGACATTCAGTACTTC,CASGYRQGGDIQYF